This T cell receptor (beta chain) appears in the sequencing data of a study of blood T cell repertoires in COVID-19. At the level of the study: Samples representing acute and convalescent COVID-19 were sourced from the United States, Italy and Spain. From T cells, B-cell-depleted T cells, or PBMCs came the material, which was cDNA or gDNA.

Germline V gives CDR1 SGHTA, CDR2 FQGNSA. This CDR3 contains 15 residues. Trimming at V came to 6 bases and at J to 1 base, leaving 7 bases not matched to a gene. Authors' processing steps: How many nucleated cells were present was estimated from reference gene primer amplification. TCRdb's table, derived via immunoSEQ multiplex PCR, lists solely in-frame clones and lacks some. The V and J calls and clone size were taken over from that table, and D and trimming were inferred from the DNA. The sample includes under 300,000 clones, around 83% of them seen just once. The clonotype originates from a young woman with acute or convalescent COVID-19. Sequences were obtained from peripheral blood. The chain is built from TRBV7-2 and TRBJ2-7; 9 nucleotides align to TRBD2. CDR3 protein: CASSASGRLSYEQYF. The CDR3 coding sequence is TGTGCCAGCAGTGCCAGCGGGAGGTTGTCCTACGAGCAGTACTTC.